A selection of T cell receptor beta chains follows, all from one sample in a study of a mutant IDH1 vaccine in newly diagnosed glioma. Their recognized antigens are unknown. Method: immunoSEQ multiplex PCR; TCRdb's copy keeps in-frame clones and lacks some. The top ten hold about 5.5% of the sample, which has 120,000 or so clones, around four fifths seen once. The sample consisted of PBMCs, taken from a glioma patient whose treatment included an IDH1 peptide vaccine. The receptor source for this set is a man between 35 and 55 years old with glioma. Both conserved end residues are trimmed from each CDR3. Rows may omit the clone size; those that give it use once, few, many or a size class.

abundance	len	j_gene	v_gene	CDR3aa
-	14	TRBJ2-2	TRBV30	AWSVQRGGIAGELF
-	10	TRBJ2-1	TRBV2	ASSPTHNEQF
-	14	TRBJ1-5	TRBV11-3	ASSLEGRRLGQPQH
-	13	TRBJ2-7	TRBV7-9	ASSYPGTSLDEQY
-	11	TRBJ2-1	TRBV7-3	ASSLGQGNEQF
-	12	TRBJ2-5	TRBV15	ATNEQGVRETQY
few	13	TRBJ1-5	TRBV4-3	ASSQDSGSNQPQH
-	13	TRBJ2-5	TRBV7-3	ASSLRTGSLETQY
-	11	TRBJ2-7	TRBV6-5	ASSINQGYEQY
-	13	TRBJ1-2	TRBV21-1	ASSDDRWVKDGYT
-	11	TRBJ1-2	TRBV6-5	ASTVSPQAGYT
once	10	TRBJ2-2	TRBV7-3	ASSLDTGELF
few	7	TRBJ1-5	TRBV6-1	ASGEPQH
-	13	TRBJ2-1	TRBV7-2	ASSLEWDEDNEQF
many	11	TRBJ2-1	TRBV7-7	ASSSTLQGEQF
-	13	TRBJ2-2	TRBV7-9	ASSVTSGGAGELF
medium-sized	13	TRBJ2-7	TRBV2	ASSELGSGAYEQY
-	13	TRBJ2-7	TRBV7-9	ASSPPGQGSYEQY
-	13	TRBJ2-4	TRBV7-9	ASSQSELAKNIQY
few	11	TRBJ2-5	TRBV5-1	ASSLGGGETQY
once	13	TRBJ1-2	TRBV19	ASSITRGLNYGYT
once	14	TRBJ2-1	TRBV7-2	ASSLPPGGRNNEQF
few	13	TRBJ2-7	TRBV2	ASSTDRTPTGEQY
-	15	TRBJ2-1	TRBV4-2	ASSQVLAPRGNNEQF
-	13	TRBJ2-5	TRBV29-1	SARTSGGRSETQY
-	15	TRBJ1-4	TRBV19	ASSSPGPGGPNEKLF
few	9	TRBJ2-7	TRBV4-1	ASSQDDEQY
-	15	TRBJ2-5	TRBV13	ASSFIRDRGLQETQY
-	11	TRBJ2-5	TRBV5-1	ASSWTGTETQY
few	12	TRBJ1-4	TRBV30	ACDAGSTNEKLF
-	13	TRBJ2-7	TRBV9	ASSVGLADSYEQY
-	12	TRBJ1-2	TRBV2	ASSEWQDGDGYT
-	14	TRBJ2-1	TRBV11-2	ASSLVAGGRLSEQF
few	14	TRBJ1-5	TRBV18	ASSPRPTTGNQPQH
-	13	TRBJ1-3	TRBV5-6	ASSLRVPPGNTIY
once	13	TRBJ2-2	TRBV6-4	ASSDVGAPTGELF
few	10	TRBJ1-5	TRBV28	ASSLGGQPQH